The 2 T cell receptor beta chains in this list originate from one sample, sequenced in a study of T cell repertoires in cytomegalovirus infection. TCRdb reprocessed the reads via MiXCR and lists one record per CDR3 protein. The sample consists of around 55,000 distinct CDR3 sequences, about 18% of them appearing once. These receptors' targets are unknown. Source: CD8+ T cells from cultured PBMCs, taken from culture after CMV antigen stimulation. These receptors were obtained from a human donor in good health (CMV status not recorded). Some clones in this sample may be carry-over from other donors' samples.

The genes are TRBV7-9 and TRBJ2-1, with D hard to call. Germline V gene lookup returns CDR1 SEHNR and CDR2 FQNEAQ (reference sequence). The CDR3 length is 11 residues. The V end lost 6 bases, the J end lost 5 bases, and 5 bases lay between the germline ends. CDR3 loop: CASRYHNEQFF. CDR3 DNA: TGTGCCAGCAGATACCACAATGAGCAGTTCTTC.

For the CDR3, the DNA is TGTGCCAGCAGCAATCCTTGGGAGGACACGAACACCGGGGAGCTGTTTTTT. Translating gives CASSNPWEDTNTGELFF. The chain joins TRBV7-2 to TRBJ2-2, with a possible D match to TRBD2 (6 bases). The CDR3 covers 17 residues. The germline gives CDR1 SGHTA, CDR2 FQGNSA. The V gene lost 5 bases and the J gene lost 0 bases, with 16 bases spanning the gap. The full variable domain, in which reference TRBV7-2 and TRBJ2-2 provide the parts outside the CDR3, is GAGVSQSPSNKVTEKGKDVELRCDPISGHTALYWYRQSLGQGLEFLIYFQGNSAPDKSGLPSDRFSAERTGGSVSTLTIQRTQQEDSAVYLCASSNPWEDTNTGELFFGEGSRLTVL.